The T cell receptor beta chain described here comes from a study of blood T cell repertoires in COVID-19. Overall study context: Recovered status applied to Cohort 3 donors who had two consecutive negative PCRs. It also applied to those with clearance or with symptom resolution. T cells, B-cell-depleted T cells, or PBMCs provided the cDNA or gDNA that served as material.

TCRdb's table, derived via immunoSEQ multiplex PCR, lists solely in-frame clones and lacks some. The repertoire holds under 400,000 clones, with 80% to 90% as singletons. V trimming: 1 base; J trimming: 0 bases; junction bases outside the gene matches: 6. CDR3 length: 18 residues. CDR1 is LNHDA, CDR2 SQIVND, per germline (reference sequence). The source is a man in his forties in a cohort exposed to, infected with or recovered from COVID-19 (not recorded which). The sequencing sample was made of PBMCs or T cells enriched from blood (not recorded which). The chain employs TRBV19 and TRBJ2-3; 11 positions match TRBD2. The CDR3 loop is CASSIVGLAGPSTDTQYF. CDR3 bases: TGTGCCAGTAGTATAGTCGGACTAGCGGGCCCTAGCACAGATACGCAGTATTTT.